Listed here are 11 T cell receptor beta chains from one sample, sequenced in a study of T cells after yellow fever vaccination. TCRdb processed the 5' RACE reads anew with MiXCR; each CDR3 protein has one entry. The data contain over 45,000 distinct CDR3 sequences, approximately 6.1% of them singletons. Sequenced material: PBMCs, either bulk or a sorted T-cell subset (CD4+, CD8+, memory, or dextramer-sorted; not recorded which), taken on the day of the yellow fever booster vaccination. These receptors were taken from a man younger than 35 who received the YFV17D yellow fever vaccine.

This clonotype was recorded many times. This chain uses TRBV29-1 with TRBJ2-7; 8 bases line up with TRBD1. V shed 6 bases and J 0 bases; nucleotides not matched to a gene: 7. The CDR3 is 14 amino acids. Germline CDR1 and CDR2: SQVTM and ANQGSEA. CDR3 protein: CSVGVTGGSYEQYV. The CDR3, as DNA: TGCAGCGTCGGGGTTACAGGGGGCTCCTACGAGCAGTACGTC.

The table lists this clonotype with many counts. CDR3 residues: CASSPGTALFF. The CDR3 DNA is TGTGCCAGCAGCCCCGGGACGGCACTGTTTTTT. The V and J genes are TRBV7-2 and TRBJ1-4, with a tentative D call TRBD1 (5 bases). The CDR3 runs to 11 residues. CDR1 is SGHTA, CDR2 FQGNSA, per germline. Trimming cost V 5 bases and J 13 bases, with 11 bases left between them.

Only a few counts were recorded for this clonotype. This sequence joins TRBV10-3 and TRBJ1-6; 8 bases fit TRBD1. J was trimmed by 6 bases and V by 6 bases; bases with no gene match: 7. The CDR3 has 15 amino acids. Per germline, CDR1 ENHRY and CDR2 SYGVKD. CDR3 bases: TGTGCCATCAGCCACGGACAGGGCGGTAATTCACCCCTCCACTTT. It specifies CAISHGQGGNSPLHF.

This clonotype was detected ten times or more. The chain joins TRBV7-9 to TRBJ2-7; D is ambiguous. The length of the CDR3 is 13 residues. V was shortened by 5 bases and J by 0 bases, with 8 bases between the two germline ends. Germline CDR1 and CDR2: SEHNR and FQNEAQ (reference sequence). The CDR3 DNA is TGTGCCAGCAGCCCTAGAAGCTCCTACGAGCAGTACGTC. Residues: CASSPRSSYEQYV.

This clonotype was recorded a few times. The chain couples TRBV6-6 to TRBJ2-5; 9 nucleotides align to TRBD1. CDR1 is MNHNY, CDR2 SVGAGI, per germline (reference sequence). V was pared by 4 bases and J by 5 bases, with 5 bases of the junction left unmatched. This CDR3 has 14 amino acids. Written as DNA, the CDR3 is TGTGCCAGCAGTTTCACAGGGGGCTGGGAGACCCAGTACTTC. This gives the protein CASSFTGGWETQYF.

This clonotype appeared many times. CDR3 sequence reads: CASRHGTGVEPQHF. The DNA of the CDR3 is TGTGCCAGCAGACACGGGACAGGGGTAGAGCCCCAGCATTTT. The chain combines TRBV28 with TRBJ1-5; 10 nucleotides agree with TRBD1. Unmatched junction bases numbered 7, after V lost 6 bases and J lost 8 bases. The CDR3 covers 14 residues. Germline loops: CDR1 MDHEN, CDR2 SYDVKM.

The sample holds many counts of this clonotype. The J gene is TRBJ2-4, the V gene TRBV4-3; a possible D gene is TRBD2 (6 bases). Germline CDR1 LGHNA, CDR2 YSLEER. This CDR3 comprises 16 residues. The V end was cut by 4 bases, the J end by 6 bases, with 19 bases between. This CDR3 is CASSRPTAEGLNIQYF. CDR3 in DNA: TGCGCCAGCAGCCGACCAACGGCGGAGGGACTAAACATTCAGTACTTC.

At least ten counts were recorded for this clonotype. J is TRBJ2-7 and V is TRBV15; D not resolved. V gave up 3 bases and J gave up 1 base, with 13 bases separating them. The CDR3 loop spans 15 amino acids. CDR1 and CDR2 (germline): LNHNV, YYDKDF (reference sequence). The CDR3: CATSSPDTTSYEQYF. CDR3 DNA sequence: TGTGCCACCAGCAGCCCCGACACGACTTCCTACGAGCAGTACTTC.

In nucleotides, the CDR3 is TGTGCCAGCAGCTTATCCCGTGAAGTCGGGGAGCTGTTTTTT. Its translation: CASSLSREVGELFF. The chain uses TRBV11-2 and TRBJ2-2; no clear D gene. Germline V lookup: CDR1 SGHAT, CDR2 FQNNGV. Trimming removed 2 bases from V and 7 bases from J, with 11 bases in between. The CDR3 runs to 14 residues.

This clonotype was recorded a few times. This chain links TRBV3-1 with TRBJ1-2; D call uncertain. CDR3 length equals 15 residues. V was trimmed by 4 bases and J by 6 bases, leaving 18 bases between them. The germline CDR1 and CDR2 sequences are LGHDT and YNNKEL (reference sequence). The DNA for the CDR3 is TGTGCCAGCAGCCCTGCCCTGGGCAGACTAGATGGCTACACCTTC. This sequence encodes CASSPALGRLDGYTF.

This clonotype has just a few counts. The chain joins TRBV3-1 to TRBJ2-7; perhaps TRBD1 as D (6 bases). V shed 4 bases and J shed 5 bases, with 18 bases lying between them. The CDR3 length is 15 residues. In germline, CDR1 is LGHDT, CDR2 YNNKEL (reference sequence). The CDR3 DNA is TGTGCCAGCAGCCCCTCCAGGGGTTGGAGGAACGAGCAGTACTTC. Encoded protein: CASSPSRGWRNEQYF.